The rows below give T cell receptor beta chains drawn from one sample of a study of T cells in Graves' hyperthyroidism and ophthalmopathy. TCRdb used MiXCR to reprocess the multiplex PCR reads, holding one entry per CDR3 protein. The repertoire includes roughly 380,000 distinct CDR3 sequences, roughly 15% of them detected once, and less than 6.5% sits in the top ten. The sample consisted of blood. All receptors come from a woman aged 18-29 years with Graves' hyperthyroidism. The CDR3 runs from the conserved cysteine through the conserved F or W. A D gene is named only where the DNA matches it firmly. The size of a clone is reported for some rows only, either as once, few or many, or as a class for expanded clones.

size	D	V	J	DNA	CDR3
many	.	TRBV3-1	TRBJ2-3	TGTGCCAGCAGCTCAGAGAGGGGGAATACGCAGTATTTT	CASSSERGNTQYF
many	TRBD2	TRBV20-1	TRBJ2-7	TGCAGTGCTAGACCACCGGGGGGGCGCGGAGGATCCTACGAGCAGTACTTC	CSARPPGGRGGSYEQYF
.	.	TRBV28	TRBJ2-5	TGTGCCAGCAGTGCCCAACGGGACCAAGAGACCCAGTACTTC	CASSAQRDQETQYF
few	.	TRBV28	TRBJ1-4	TGTGCCAGCAGTTCCCTGGCCGAAAAACTGTTTTTT	CASSSLAEKLFF
.	.	TRBV30	TRBJ1-1	TGTGCCTGGACAGGGGAAACTGAAGCTTTCTTT	CAWTGETEAFF
many	TRBD1	TRBV11-2	TRBJ1-1	TGTGCCAGCAGCCCCGGCTGGAGGGGGCGCGAGGAGGCTTTCTTT	CASSPGWRGREEAFF
many	.	TRBV20-1	TRBJ1-1	TGCAGTGCCCCACCATTGGGCAGGTTGAACACTGAAGCTTTCTTT	CSAPPLGRLNTEAFF
few	TRBD1	TRBV6-1	TRBJ1-5	TGTGCCAGCAGTGTTGGGACAGGACAGAGCAACAATCAGCCCCAGCATTTT	CASSVGTGQSNNQPQHF
few	.	TRBV6-2/TRBV6-3	TRBJ2-1	TGTGCCAGCAGGGGCAACTCCTACAATGAGCAGTTCTTC	CASRGNSYNEQFF
many	TRBD1	TRBV20-1	TRBJ2-5	TGCAGTGCTAGCCGGGACAGTAGTAAGGAGACCCAGTACTTC	CSASRDSSKETQYF
many	.	TRBV12-5	TRBJ1-2	TGTGCTAGTGGTAAGGAACAGATCTATGGCTACACCTTC	CASGKEQIYGYTF
many	.	TRBV7-9	TRBJ2-7	TGTGCCAGCAGCCCCCCCGAGACCTACGAGCAGTACTTC	CASSPPETYEQYF
many	.	TRBV7-3	TRBJ1-1	TGTGCCAGCAGCTTAAACGGGGGGGGCACTGAAGCTTTCTTT	CASSLNGGGTEAFF
many	TRBD1	TRBV28	TRBJ2-7	TGTGCCAGCAGCAAAGGACAGGGTGTGTACGAGCAGTACTTC	CASSKGQGVYEQYF
many	.	TRBV20-1	TRBJ1-1	TGCAGTGCTAGAGATCGGCGGGACACTGAAGCTTTCTTT	CSARDRRDTEAFF
.	TRBD2	TRBV4-3	TRBJ2-1	TGCGCCAGCAGCCAAGCACTAGCGGGAAATGAGCAGTTCTTC	CASSQALAGNEQFF
many	TRBD1	TRBV27	TRBJ2-1	TGTGCCAGCAGTCACAGGGGGCTCAATGAGCAGTTCTTC	CASSHRGLNEQFF
many	TRBD1	TRBV7-2	TRBJ2-1	TGTGCCAGCAGCCGACAGGGAAACTACAATGAGCAGTTCTTC	CASSRQGNYNEQFF
many	.	TRBV20-1	TRBJ1-4	TGCAGTGCTAGAGGAGGAGTACGTGAAAAACTGTTTTTT	CSARGGVREKLFF
many	.	TRBV6-1	TRBJ2-5	TGTGCCAGCAGTCCATGGATGGGGAGAGAGACCCAGTACTTC	CASSPWMGRETQYF
few	TRBD1	TRBV10-3	TRBJ2-2	TGTGCCATCAGTGATCCTGGACAGGCGAACACCGGGGAGCTGTTTTTT	CAISDPGQANTGELFF
many	.	TRBV7-9	TRBJ2-7	TGTGCCAGCAGCTTAGCACAGCAGTCCTACGAGCAGTACTTC	CASSLAQQSYEQYF
few	TRBD1	TRBV5-1	TRBJ2-3	TGCGCCAGCAGTGGGACAGAGGACCCAGATACGCAGTATTTT	CASSGTEDPDTQYF
many	.	TRBV27	TRBJ2-1	TGTGCCAGCAGTTTATATTTGGGCGGGGGCCTGAATGAGCAGTTCTTC	CASSLYLGGGLNEQFF
few	TRBD2	TRBV20-1	TRBJ2-1	TGCAGTGCTCCACTAGCGGGAGCCCACAATGAGCAGTTCTTC	CSAPLAGAHNEQFF
many	.	TRBV30	TRBJ1-4	TGTGCCTGGAAAGGCTGGGGGTCGGATGAAAAACTGTTTTTT	CAWKGWGSDEKLFF